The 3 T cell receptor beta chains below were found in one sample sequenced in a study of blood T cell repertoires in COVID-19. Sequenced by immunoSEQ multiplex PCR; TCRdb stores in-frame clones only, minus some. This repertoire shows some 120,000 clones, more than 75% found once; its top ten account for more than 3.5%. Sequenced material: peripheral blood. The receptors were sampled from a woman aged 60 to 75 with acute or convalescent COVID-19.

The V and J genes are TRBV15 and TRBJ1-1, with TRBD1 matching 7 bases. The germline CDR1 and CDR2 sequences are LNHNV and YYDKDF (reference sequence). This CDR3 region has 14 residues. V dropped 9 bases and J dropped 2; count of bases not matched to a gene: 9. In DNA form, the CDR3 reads TGTGCCACAGGACTGGGACAGCAAAACACTGAAGCTTTCTTT. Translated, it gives CATGLGQQNTEAFF.

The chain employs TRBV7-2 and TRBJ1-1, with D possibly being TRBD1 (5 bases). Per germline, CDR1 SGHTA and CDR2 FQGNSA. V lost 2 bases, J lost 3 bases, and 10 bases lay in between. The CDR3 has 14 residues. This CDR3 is CASSLRPGDTEAFF. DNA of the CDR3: TGTGCCAGCAGCTTACGGCCGGGGGACACTGAAGCTTTCTTT.

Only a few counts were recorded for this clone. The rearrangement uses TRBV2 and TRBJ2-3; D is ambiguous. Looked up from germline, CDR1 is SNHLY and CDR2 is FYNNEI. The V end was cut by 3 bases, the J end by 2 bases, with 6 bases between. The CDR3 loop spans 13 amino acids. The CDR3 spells CASSEGDTDTQYF. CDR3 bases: TGTGCCAGCAGTGAGGGCGACACAGATACGCAGTATTTT.